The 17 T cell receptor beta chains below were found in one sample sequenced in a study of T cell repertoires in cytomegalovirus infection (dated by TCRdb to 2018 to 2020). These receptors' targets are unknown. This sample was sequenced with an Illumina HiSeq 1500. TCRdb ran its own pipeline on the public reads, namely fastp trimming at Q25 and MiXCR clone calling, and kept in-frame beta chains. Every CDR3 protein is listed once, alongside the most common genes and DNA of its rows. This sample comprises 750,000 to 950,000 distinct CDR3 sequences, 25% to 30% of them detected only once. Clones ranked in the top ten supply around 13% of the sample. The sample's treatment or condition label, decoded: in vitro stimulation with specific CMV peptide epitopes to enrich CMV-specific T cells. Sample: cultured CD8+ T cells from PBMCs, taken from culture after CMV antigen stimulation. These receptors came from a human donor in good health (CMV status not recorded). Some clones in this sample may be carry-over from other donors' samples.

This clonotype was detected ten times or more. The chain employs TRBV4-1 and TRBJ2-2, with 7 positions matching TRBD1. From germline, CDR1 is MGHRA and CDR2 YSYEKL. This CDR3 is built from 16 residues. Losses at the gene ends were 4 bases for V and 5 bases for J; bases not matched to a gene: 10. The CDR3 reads CASSLRQGSQTGELFF. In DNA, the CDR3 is TGCGCCAGCAGCCTCCGACAGGGATCGCAGACCGGGGAGCTGTTTTTT.

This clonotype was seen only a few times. In nucleotides, the CDR3 is TGTGCCAGCAGTTTATACAGGGAGACTAATGAAAAACTGTTTTTT. Translation gives CASSLYRETNEKLFF. V gene TRBV28 combines with J gene TRBJ1-4, with a tentative D call TRBD1 (6 bases). This CDR3 region has 15 residues. Trimming removed 1 base at V and 2 bases at J, with 8 bases between. Germline V lookup: CDR1 MDHEN, CDR2 SYDVKM. The complete variable domain, with remaining parts taken from reference TRBV28 and TRBJ1-4, reads DVKVTQSSRYLVKRTGEKVFLECVQDMDHENMFWYRQDPGLGLRLIYFSYDVKMKEKGDIPEGYSVSREKKERFSLILESASTNQTSMYLCASSLYRETNEKLFFGSGTQLSVL.

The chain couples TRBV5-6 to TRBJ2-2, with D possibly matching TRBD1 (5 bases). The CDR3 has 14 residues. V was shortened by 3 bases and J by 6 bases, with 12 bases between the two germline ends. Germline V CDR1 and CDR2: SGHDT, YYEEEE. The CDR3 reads CASSYAGIAGELFF. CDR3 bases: TGTGCCAGCAGCTACGCAGGGATTGCCGGGGAGCTGTTTTTT.

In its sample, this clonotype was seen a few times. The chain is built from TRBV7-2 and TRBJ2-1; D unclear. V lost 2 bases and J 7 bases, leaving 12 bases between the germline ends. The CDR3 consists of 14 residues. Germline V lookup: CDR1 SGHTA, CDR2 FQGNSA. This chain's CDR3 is CASSLNQLRNEQFF. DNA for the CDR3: TGTGCCAGCAGCTTAAACCAACTTAGGAATGAGCAGTTCTTC.

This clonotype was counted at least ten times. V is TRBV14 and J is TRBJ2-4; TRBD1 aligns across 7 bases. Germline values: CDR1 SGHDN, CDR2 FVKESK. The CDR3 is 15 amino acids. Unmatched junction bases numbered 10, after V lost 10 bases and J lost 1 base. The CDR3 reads CAMRQGKVAKNIQYF. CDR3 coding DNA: TGTGCCATGCGACAGGGAAAGGTGGCCAAAAACATTCAGTACTTC.

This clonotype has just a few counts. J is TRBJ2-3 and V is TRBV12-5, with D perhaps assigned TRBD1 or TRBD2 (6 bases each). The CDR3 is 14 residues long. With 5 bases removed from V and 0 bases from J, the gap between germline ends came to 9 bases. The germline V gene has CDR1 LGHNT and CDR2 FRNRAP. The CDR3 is CASGPGGSTDTQYF. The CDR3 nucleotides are TGTGCTAGTGGTCCCGGGGGCAGCACAGATACGCAGTATTTT. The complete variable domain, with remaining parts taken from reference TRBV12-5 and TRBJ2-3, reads DARVTQTPRHKVTEMGQEVTMRCQPILGHNTVFWYRQTMMQGLELLAYFRNRAPLDDSGMPKDRFSAEMPDATLATLKIQPSEPRDSAVYFCASGPGGSTDTQYFGPGTRLTVL.

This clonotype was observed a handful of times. The CDR3 is CASSQEAQFTDTQYF. The CDR3 DNA reads TGTGCCAGCAGCCAAGAAGCTCAATTCACAGATACGCAGTATTTT. The rearrangement joins TRBV4-2 to TRBJ2-3, with D uncertain. Per germline, CDR1 LGHNA and CDR2 YNFKEQ. With 0 bases removed from V and 2 bases from J, the gap between germline ends came to 9 bases. This CDR3 is 15 amino acids long.

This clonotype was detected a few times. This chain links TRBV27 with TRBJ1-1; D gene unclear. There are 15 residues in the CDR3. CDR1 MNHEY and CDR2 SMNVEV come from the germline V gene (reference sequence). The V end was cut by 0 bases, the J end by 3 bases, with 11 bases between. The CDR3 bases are TGTGCCAGCAGTTTATCCTACACCGGGTACACTGAAGCTTTCTTT. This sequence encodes CASSLSYTGYTEAFF.

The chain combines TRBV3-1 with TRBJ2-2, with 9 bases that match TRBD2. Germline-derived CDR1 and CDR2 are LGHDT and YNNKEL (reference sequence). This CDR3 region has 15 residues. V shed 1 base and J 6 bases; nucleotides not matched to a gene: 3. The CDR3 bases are TGTGCCAGCAGCCAAGTGGGACTAGCCCCCGGGGAGCTGTTTTTT. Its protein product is CASSQVGLAPGELFF.

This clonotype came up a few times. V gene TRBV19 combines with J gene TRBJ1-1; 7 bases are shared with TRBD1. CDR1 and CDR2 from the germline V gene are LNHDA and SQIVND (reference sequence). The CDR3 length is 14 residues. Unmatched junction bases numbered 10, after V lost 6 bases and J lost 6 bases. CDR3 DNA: TGTGCCAGTAGACCACAGGGGTACGGCTCTGAAGCTTTCTTT. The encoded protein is CASRPQGYGSEAFF.

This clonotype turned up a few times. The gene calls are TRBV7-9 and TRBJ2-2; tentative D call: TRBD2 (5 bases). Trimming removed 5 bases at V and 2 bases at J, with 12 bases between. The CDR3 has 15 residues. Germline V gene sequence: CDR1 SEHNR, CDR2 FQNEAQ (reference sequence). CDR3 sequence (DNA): TGTGCCAGCAGCCCCGTCGGGATAAACACCGGGGAGCTGTTTTTT. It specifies CASSPVGINTGELFF.

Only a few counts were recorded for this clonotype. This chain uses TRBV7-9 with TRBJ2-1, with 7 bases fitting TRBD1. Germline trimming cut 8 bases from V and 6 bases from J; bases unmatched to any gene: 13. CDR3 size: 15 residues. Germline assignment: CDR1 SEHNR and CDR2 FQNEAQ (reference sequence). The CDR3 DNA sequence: TGTGCCAGCGCCAGGCAGGGGAAGGGGGCCAATGAGCAGTTCTTC. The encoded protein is CASARQGKGANEQFF.

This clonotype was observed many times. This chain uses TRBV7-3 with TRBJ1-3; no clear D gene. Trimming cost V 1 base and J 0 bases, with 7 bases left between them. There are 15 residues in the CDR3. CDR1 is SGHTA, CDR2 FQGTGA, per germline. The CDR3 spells CASSLISGSGNTIYF. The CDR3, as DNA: TGTGCCAGCAGCTTAATATCCGGCTCTGGAAACACCATATATTTT.

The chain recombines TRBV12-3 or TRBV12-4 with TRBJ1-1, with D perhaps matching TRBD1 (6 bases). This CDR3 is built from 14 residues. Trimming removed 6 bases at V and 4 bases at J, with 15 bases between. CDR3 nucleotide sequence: TGTGCCAGCAGCCGTAAGGCAGGGGCCACTGAAGCTTTCTTT. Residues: CASSRKAGATEAFF.

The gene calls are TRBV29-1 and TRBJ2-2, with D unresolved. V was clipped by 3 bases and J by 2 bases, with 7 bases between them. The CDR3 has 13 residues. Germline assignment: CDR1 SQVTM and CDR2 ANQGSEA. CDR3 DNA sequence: TGCAGCGTTGACTGGGGAAACACCGGGGAGCTGTTTTTT. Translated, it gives CSVDWGNTGELFF.

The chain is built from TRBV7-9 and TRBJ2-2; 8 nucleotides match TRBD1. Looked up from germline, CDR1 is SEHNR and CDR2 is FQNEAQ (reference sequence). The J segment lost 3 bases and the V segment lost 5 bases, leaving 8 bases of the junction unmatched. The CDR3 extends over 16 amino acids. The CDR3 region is CASSRDGTGYTGELFF. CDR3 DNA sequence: TGTGCCAGCAGCCGTGACGGGACAGGCTACACCGGGGAGCTGTTTTTT. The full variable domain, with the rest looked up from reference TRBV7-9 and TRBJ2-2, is DTGVSQNPRHKITKRGQNVTFRCDPISEHNRLYWYRQTLGQGPEFLTYFQNEAQLEKSRLLSDRFSAERPKGSFSTLEIQRTEQGDSAMYLCASSRDGTGYTGELFFGEGSRLTVL.

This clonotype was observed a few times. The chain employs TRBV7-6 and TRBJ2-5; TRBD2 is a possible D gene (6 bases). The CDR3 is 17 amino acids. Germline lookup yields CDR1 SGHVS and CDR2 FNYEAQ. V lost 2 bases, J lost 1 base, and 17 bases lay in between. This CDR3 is CASSLRAGMGSQETQYF. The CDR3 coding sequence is TGTGCCAGCAGCTTACGCGCGGGAATGGGGAGCCAAGAGACCCAGTACTTC.